This T cell receptor beta chain is drawn from a study of blood T cells in healthy people across ages. Germline-derived CDR1 and CDR2 are LNHDA and SQIVND (reference sequence). The CDR3 runs 13 residues. Between the trimmed V and J ends, which lost 8 bases and 5 bases, there was a span of 13 bases. General study results and limits: Older age coincided with a roughly linear decline in TCR beta diversity per million T cells.

For the second PCR, which ran for roughly 6 to 12 cycles, a sample-barcoded 5' primer and a J-beta primer mix were used. Each TCR beta cDNA got a 12-nucleotide random molecular identifier. In TCRdb, the 5' RACE reads were re-called with MiXCR into one record per CDR3 protein. The top ten clones hold roughly 10% of a sample with 800,000 to 950,000 distinct CDR3 sequences, approximately 32% of them seen once. About this clonotype: Its matching antigen is unknown.

The data were also submitted as part of a second study, on T cells of mothers and their children. Turning to that study: Input to cDNA synthesis comprised all extracted RNA, at a ratio of about 1.4 ug per 15 ul. Relative to unrelated pairs, biologically related mother-child dyads exhibited marginally greater, non-significant overlap.

The chain employs TRBV19 and TRBJ1-5; D is perhaps TRBD1 (6 bases). The TCR originated in a middle-aged woman in good health. What was sequenced was blood. For the CDR3, the DNA is TGTGCCAGTTGGGCAGGGGACTATCAGCCCCAGCATTTT. Protein product: CASWAGDYQPQHF.